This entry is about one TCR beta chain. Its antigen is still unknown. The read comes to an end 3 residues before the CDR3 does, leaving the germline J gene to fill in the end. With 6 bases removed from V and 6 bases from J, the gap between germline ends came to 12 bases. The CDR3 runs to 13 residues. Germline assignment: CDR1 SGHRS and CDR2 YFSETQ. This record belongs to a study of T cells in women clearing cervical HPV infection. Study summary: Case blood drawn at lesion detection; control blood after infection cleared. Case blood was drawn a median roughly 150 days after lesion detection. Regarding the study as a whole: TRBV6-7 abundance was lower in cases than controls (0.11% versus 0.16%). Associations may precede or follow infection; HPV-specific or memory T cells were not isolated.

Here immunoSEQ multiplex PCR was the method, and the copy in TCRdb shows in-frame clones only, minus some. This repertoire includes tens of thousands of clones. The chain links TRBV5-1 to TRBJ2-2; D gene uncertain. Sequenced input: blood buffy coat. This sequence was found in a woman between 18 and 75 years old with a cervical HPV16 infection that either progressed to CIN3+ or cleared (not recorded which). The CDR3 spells CASKGPSPGELFF. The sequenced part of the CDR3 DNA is TGCGCCAGCAAGGGCCCCTCACCCGGGGAG. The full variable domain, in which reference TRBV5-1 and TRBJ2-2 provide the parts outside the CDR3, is KAGVTQTPRYLIKTRGQQVTLSCSPISGHRSVSWYQQTPGQGLQFLFEYFSETQRNKGNFPGRFSGRQFSNSRSEMNVSTLELGDSALYLCASKGPSPGELFFGEGSRLTVL.